This T cell receptor beta chain was recovered during a study of tumor-infiltrating lymphocytes in primary liver carcinoma. Background on the study: The study enrolled male and female patients aged 30 to 69 years. Among the tumors, stages were T1-T3 N0M0 and sizes about 4 to 10 cm. The number of productive TCRbeta reads per sample ranged from roughly 3.5 to 8 million and was similar across tissue types. Overall study results and limits: Tumor-adjacent and tumor-blood pairs showed less overlap than tumor region pairs.

Using a constant-region primer together with ProtoScript II reverse transcriptase, TCR beta cDNA was made from 500 to 650 ng of total RNA. Construction of TCR beta libraries relied on three successive nested multiplex PCR rounds employing slightly modified ARM-PCR. Two initial PCR rounds of approximately 10 cycles each paired TRBV1-TRBV30 forward primers with a C-beta reverse primer. MiXCR, applied by TCRdb to the multiplex PCR reads, yields one record per CDR3 protein. The table records 80,000 or so distinct CDR3 sequences, 69% of them present only once. Regarding this clonotype: Antigen specificity is unknown. The junction and the germline gene differ at one end; a read error may be behind it.

Both RNA and DNA were isolated together from around 20-30 mg of bulk tissue that had not been sorted. The CDR3 length is 13 residues. Germline values: CDR1 SGHAT, CDR2 FQNNGV. Sequenced sample: tumor-adjacent normal liver tissue. The genes are TRBV11-2 and TRBJ2-1, with D possibly being TRBD2 (5 bases). The receptor was isolated from a man aged 35 to 55 with primary liver carcinoma and hepatitis B virus infection. The CDR3 DNA is TGTGCCAGCAGCTCTGAGGGTGCGAATGAGCAGTCCTTC. As protein: CASSSEGANEQSF.